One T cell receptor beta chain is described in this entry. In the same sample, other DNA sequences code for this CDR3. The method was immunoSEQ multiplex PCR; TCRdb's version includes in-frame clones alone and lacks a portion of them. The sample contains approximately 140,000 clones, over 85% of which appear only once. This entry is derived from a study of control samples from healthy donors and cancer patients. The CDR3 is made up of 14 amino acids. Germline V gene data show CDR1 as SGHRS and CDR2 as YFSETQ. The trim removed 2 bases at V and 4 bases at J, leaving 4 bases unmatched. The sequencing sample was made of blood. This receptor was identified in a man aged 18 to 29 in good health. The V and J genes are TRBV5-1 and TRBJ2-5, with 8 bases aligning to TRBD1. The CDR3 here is CASSFQGARETQYF. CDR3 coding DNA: TGCGCCAGCAGCTTTCAGGGGGCGCGAGAGACCCAGTACTTC.